The clone carrying this T cell receptor (delta chain) was seen more than once but under ten times. What it binds is not known. These data are taken from a study of Vδ1+ human thymocytes. General study findings and limits: TRG sequences recurred across donors, whereas TRD sequences stayed essentially private. Highly polyclonal TRG and TRD repertoires with Gaussian CDR3 length distributions appeared in thymus. Unlike peripheral blood Vdelta1+ controls, thymic delta-chain sequences included 15% to 25% Vdelta2 and few Vdelta3. Bulk repertoire data may be misinterpreted because of unexpected Vdelta2 sequences.

Extracted RNA was reverse transcribed into cDNA. Pooled V-gene forward primers with one constant-region reverse primer generated the CDR3 amplicons by multiplex PCR. TCRdb repeated clone calling on the multiplex PCR reads with CATT. The data show about 58,000 delta-chain clones, more than 13% seen once. V was pared by 2 bases and J by 10 bases, with 14 bases of the junction left unmatched. CDR3 length: 17 amino acids. The germline V gene has CDR1 TSWWSYY and CDR2 QGS. Vdelta1+ thymocyte sorts reached between about 98% and 99.6% purity. The TCR originated in a girl under two years old who had congenital heart surgery. The gene calls are TRDV1 and TRDJ1, with 12 bases that match TRDD3. Sequencing was performed on Vdelta1+ gamma-delta thymocytes from the thymus. The sample's subset: FACS-sorted CD3+ TCRalphabeta- TCRVdelta1+ TCRVdelta2- thymocytes. The CDR3 is CALGEIQSLGDTRGLIF. In nucleotides, the CDR3 is TGTGCTCTTGGGGAAATCCAATCTCTGGGGGATACGCGAGGACTCATCTTT.